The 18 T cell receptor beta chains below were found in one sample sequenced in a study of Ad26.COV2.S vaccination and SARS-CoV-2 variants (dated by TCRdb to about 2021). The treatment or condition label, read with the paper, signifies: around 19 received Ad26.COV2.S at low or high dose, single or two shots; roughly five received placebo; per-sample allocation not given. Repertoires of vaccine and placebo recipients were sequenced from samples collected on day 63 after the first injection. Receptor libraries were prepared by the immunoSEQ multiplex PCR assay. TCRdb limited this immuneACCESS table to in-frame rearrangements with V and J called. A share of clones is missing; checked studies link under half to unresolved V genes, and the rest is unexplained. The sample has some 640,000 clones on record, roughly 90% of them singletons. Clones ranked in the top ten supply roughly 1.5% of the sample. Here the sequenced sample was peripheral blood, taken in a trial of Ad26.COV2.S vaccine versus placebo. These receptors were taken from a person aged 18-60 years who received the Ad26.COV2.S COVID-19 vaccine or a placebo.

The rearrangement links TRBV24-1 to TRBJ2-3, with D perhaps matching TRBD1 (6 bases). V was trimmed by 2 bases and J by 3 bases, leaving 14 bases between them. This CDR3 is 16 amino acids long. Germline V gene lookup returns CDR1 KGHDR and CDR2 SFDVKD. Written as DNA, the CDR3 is TGTGCCACCAGTGATTCGGGTCAGGGGTGGACAGATACGCAGTATTTT. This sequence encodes CATSDSGQGWTDTQYF.

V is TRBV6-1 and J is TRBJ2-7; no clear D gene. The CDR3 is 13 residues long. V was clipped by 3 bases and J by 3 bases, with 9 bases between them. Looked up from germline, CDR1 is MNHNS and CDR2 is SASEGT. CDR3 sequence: CASSEAISYEQYF. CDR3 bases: TGTGCCAGCAGTGAGGCTATCAGCTACGAGCAGTACTTC.

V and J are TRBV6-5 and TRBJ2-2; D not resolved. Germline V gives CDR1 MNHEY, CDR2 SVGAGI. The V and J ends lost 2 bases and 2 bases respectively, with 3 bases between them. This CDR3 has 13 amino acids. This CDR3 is CASSYTNTGELFF. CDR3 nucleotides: TGTGCCAGCAGTTACACAAACACCGGGGAGCTGTTTTTT.

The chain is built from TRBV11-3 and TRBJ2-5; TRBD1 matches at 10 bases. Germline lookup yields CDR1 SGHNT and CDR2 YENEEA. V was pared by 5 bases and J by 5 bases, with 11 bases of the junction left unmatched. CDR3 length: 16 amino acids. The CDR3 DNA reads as TGTGCCAGCAGCCGAGGGACAGGGGAGGTGGAGGAGACCCAGTACTTC. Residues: CASSRGTGEVEETQYF.

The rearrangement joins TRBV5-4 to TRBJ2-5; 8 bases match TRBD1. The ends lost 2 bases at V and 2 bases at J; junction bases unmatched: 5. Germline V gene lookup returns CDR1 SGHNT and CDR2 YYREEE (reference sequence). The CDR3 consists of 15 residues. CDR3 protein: CASSFGGTGQETQYF. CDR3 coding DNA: TGTGCCAGCAGCTTTGGGGGGACAGGACAAGAGACCCAGTACTTC.

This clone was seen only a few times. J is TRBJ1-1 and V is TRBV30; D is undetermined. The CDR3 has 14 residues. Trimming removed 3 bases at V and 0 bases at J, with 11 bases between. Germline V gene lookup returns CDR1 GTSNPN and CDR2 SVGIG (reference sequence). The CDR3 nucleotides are TGTGCCTGGAGACCCAGCCCCTTGAACACTGAAGCTTTCTTT. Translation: CAWRPSPLNTEAFF.

CDR3 in amino acids: CASSQDMLNTEAFF. In DNA, the CDR3 is TGTGCCAGCAGCCAAGACATGCTGAACACTGAAGCTTTCTTT. The gene calls are TRBV3-1 (or the pseudogene TRBV3-2) and TRBJ1-1; no clear D gene. The CDR3 runs 14 residues. V shed 0 bases and J shed 0 bases, with 5 bases lying between them. Germline CDR1 and CDR2: LGHDT and YNNKEL (reference sequence).

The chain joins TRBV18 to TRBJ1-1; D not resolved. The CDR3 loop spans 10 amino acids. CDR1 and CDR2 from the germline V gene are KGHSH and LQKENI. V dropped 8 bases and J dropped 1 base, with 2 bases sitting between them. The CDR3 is CASGNTEAFF. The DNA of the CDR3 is TGTGCCAGCGGGAACACTGAAGCTTTCTTT.

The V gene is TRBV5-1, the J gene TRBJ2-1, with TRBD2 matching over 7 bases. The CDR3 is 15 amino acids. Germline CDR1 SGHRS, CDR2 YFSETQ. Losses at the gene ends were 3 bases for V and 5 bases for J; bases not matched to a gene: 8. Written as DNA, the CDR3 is TGCGCCAGCAGCTCAGGGACTATTCAACACAATGAGCAGTTCTTC. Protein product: CASSSGTIQHNEQFF.

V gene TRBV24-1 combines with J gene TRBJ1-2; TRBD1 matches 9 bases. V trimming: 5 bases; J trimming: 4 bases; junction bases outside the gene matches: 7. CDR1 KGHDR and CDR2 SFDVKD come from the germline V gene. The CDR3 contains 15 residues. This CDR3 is CATSGGDRDGYGYTF. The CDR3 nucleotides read TGTGCCACCAGTGGGGGGGACAGGGATGGCTATGGCTACACCTTC.

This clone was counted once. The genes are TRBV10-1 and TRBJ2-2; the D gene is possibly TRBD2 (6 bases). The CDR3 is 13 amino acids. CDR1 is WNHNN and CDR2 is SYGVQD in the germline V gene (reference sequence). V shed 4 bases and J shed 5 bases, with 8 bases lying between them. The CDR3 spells CASSGAGTGELFF. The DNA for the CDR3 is TGCGCCAGCAGTGGGGCGGGGACCGGGGAGCTGTTTTTT.

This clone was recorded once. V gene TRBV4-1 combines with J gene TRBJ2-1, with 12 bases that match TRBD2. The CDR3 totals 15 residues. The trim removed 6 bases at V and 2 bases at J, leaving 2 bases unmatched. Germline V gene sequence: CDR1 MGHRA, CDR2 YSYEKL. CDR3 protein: CASSLAGGPYNEQFF. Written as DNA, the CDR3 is TGCGCCAGCAGTCTAGCGGGGGGGCCCTACAATGAGCAGTTCTTC.

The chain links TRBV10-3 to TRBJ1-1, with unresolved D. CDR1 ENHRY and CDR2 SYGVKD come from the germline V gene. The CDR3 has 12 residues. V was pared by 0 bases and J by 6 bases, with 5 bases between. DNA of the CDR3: TGTGCCATCAGTGAGTCGGGAGCTGAAGCTTTCTTT. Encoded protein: CAISESGAEAFF.

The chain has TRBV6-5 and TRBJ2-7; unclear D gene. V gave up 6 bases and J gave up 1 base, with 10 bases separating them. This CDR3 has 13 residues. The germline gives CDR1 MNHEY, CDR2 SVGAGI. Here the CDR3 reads CASRDGRSYEQYF. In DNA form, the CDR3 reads TGTGCCAGCAGAGACGGCAGGTCCTACGAGCAGTACTTC.

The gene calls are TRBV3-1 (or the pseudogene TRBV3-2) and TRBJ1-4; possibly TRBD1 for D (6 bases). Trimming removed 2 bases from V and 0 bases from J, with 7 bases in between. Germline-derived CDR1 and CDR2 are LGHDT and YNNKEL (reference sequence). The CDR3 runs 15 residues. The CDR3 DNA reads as TGTGCCAGCAGCCAAACAGGGTCAACTAATGAAAAACTGTTTTTT. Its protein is CASSQTGSTNEKLFF.

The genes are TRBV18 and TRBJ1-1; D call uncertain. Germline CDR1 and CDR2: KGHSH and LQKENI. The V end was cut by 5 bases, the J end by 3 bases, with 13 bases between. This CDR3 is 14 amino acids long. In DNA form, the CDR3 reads TGTGCCAGCTCATCATTTTCAGAGGACACTGAAGCTTTCTTT. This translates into CASSSFSEDTEAFF.

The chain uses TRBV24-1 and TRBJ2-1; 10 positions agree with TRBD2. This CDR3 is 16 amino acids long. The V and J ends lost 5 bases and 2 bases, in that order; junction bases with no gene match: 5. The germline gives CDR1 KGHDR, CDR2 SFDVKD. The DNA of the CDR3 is TGTGCCACCAGTGTCTCGCTAGCGGGAGCCTACAATGAGCAGTTCTTC. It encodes CATSVSLAGAYNEQFF.

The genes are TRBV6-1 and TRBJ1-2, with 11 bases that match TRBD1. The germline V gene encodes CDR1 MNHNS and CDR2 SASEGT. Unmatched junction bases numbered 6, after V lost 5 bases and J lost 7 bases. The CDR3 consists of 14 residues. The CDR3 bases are TGTGCCAGCAGTCTACGGACAGGGGGCAGTGGCTACACCTTC. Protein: CASSLRTGGSGYTF.